This TCR beta chain was captured by sequencing in a study of blood T cell repertoires in COVID-19. Study in general: Samples came from the United States, Italy and Spain, spanning acute and convalescent COVID-19. PBMCs, B-cell-depleted T cells, or T cells were the source of the cDNA or gDNA that made up the material.

In the original workflow: Reference gene primer amplification yielded estimated nucleated cell counts. TCRdb keeps only in-frame clones here, not all; method: immunoSEQ multiplex PCR. The DNA was the basis for D and trimming; V, J and clone size are from that table. The repertoire holds 250,000 to 350,000 clones, approximately 87% seen once, with less than 3.5% in the top ten. This CDR3 region has 16 residues. The trim removed 2 bases at V and 5 bases at J, leaving 8 bases unmatched. CDR1 and CDR2 (germline): SGDLS, YYNGEE. This clone was seen only once. The specimen was peripheral blood. The V and J genes are TRBV9 and TRBJ2-2, with TRBD2 matching 8 bases. This receptor was identified in a woman aged 25 to 39 with COVID-19, enrolled during active disease. CDR3 DNA sequence: TGTGCCAGCAGCGTTTCCAGCGGGAGTGGAACCGGGGAGCTGTTTTTT. This encodes CASSVSSGSGTGELFF.